This passage covers 25 T cell receptor beta chains from one sample sequenced in a study of molecular identifiers for immune sequencing clone quantification. MiXCR, run by TCRdb on the PCR reads, gives a single entry per CDR3 protein. This repertoire shows under 800,000 distinct CDR3 sequences, about 25% found once; its top ten account for around 0.78%. Sample: naive CD8+ T cells from blood, with Jurkat cell RNA spiked in. The subset here: FACS-sorted CD8+CD4-CCR7+CD45RA+ naive T cells. These receptor sequences come from a human donor in good health. Some libraries in this study had Jurkat cell RNA spiked in.

This sequence joins TRBV12-3 or TRBV12-4 and TRBJ2-3, with D perhaps matching TRBD2 (5 bases). The CDR3 covers 14 residues. The V end was cut by 3 bases, the J end by 6 bases, with 13 bases between. Here the CDR3 reads CASSFEVRGDTQYF. CDR3 DNA sequence: TGTGCCAGCAGTTTTGAGGTGCGCGGGGATACGCAGTATTTT.

V and J are TRBV9 and TRBJ2-5; TRBD1 matches 11 bases. CDR3 length: 14 amino acids. J gave up 4 bases and V 7 bases, and 6 bases lay outside the gene matches. CDR1 and CDR2 from the germline V gene are SGDLS and YYNGEE. CDR3 nucleotide sequence: TGTGCCAGCTGCGGCGGGACAGGGGGAGAGACCCAGTACTTC. As protein: CASCGGTGGETQYF.

This clonotype was observed a few times. The chain joins TRBV24-1 to TRBJ2-2; D perhaps matches TRBD1 (5 bases). Looked up from germline, CDR1 is KGHDR and CDR2 is SFDVKD. CDR3 length equals 12 residues. V lost 6 bases and J 7 bases, leaving 8 bases between the germline ends. CDR3 coding DNA: TGTGCCACCAGTCAGGGTGGCGGGGAGCTGTTTTTT. This gives the protein CATSQGGGELFF.

This chain connects TRBV7-3 to TRBJ1-5; D uncertain. Trimming shortened V by 0 bases and J by 6 bases, and 21 bases separated the two germline ends. The CDR3 contains 18 residues. Germline lookup yields CDR1 SGHTA and CDR2 FQGTGA. CDR3 amino acids: CASSLTSPEAVICQPQHF. As DNA, the CDR3 is TGTGCCAGCAGCTTAACGTCGCCCGAGGCTGTAATTTGTCAGCCCCAGCATTTT. Together with reference TRBV7-3 and TRBJ1-5, the CDR3 gives the full variable domain: GAGVSQTPSNKVTEKGKYVELRCDPISGHTALYWYRQSLGQGPEFLIYFQGTGAADDSGLPNDRFFAVRPEGSVSTLKIQRTERGDSAVYLCASSLTSPEAVICQPQHFGDGTRLSIL.

A remark on this clonotype: A much larger clone differs from this one at a single base, so this may be a read error. J is TRBJ2-3 and V is TRBV5-1; 8 bases match TRBD1. The CDR3 extends over 13 amino acids. Germline CDR1 SGHRS, CDR2 YFSETQ. The CDR3 reads CAGSPGGADTQYF. In DNA, the CDR3 is TGCGCCGGCAGTCCAGGGGGCGCAGATACGCAGTATTTT.

About this clonotype: A much larger clone lies a single base off, so this may be a read error. The rearrangement uses TRBV4-3 and TRBJ1-1, with D tentatively TRBD1 (5 bases). The CDR3 loop spans 17 amino acids. The germline V gene encodes CDR1 LGHNA and CDR2 YSLEER. The ends were cut back, 0 bases at V and 3 bases at J, with 17 bases in the middle. The CDR3 here is CASSQDRGVGMDTEAFF. CDR3 bases: TGCGCCAGCAGCCAAGATCGGGGGGTGGGCATGGACACTGAAGCTTTCTTT.

With respect to this clonotype: With a much larger clone just one base away, this may be a read error. The J gene is TRBJ2-2, the V gene TRBV12-3 or TRBV12-4, with D possibly TRBD1 on 5 matching bases. This CDR3 comprises 14 residues. V lost 6 bases to trimming and J lost 2 bases, with 10 bases between them. CDR3 protein: CASRRTCNTGELFF. The CDR3 coding sequence is TGTGCCAGCAGAAGGACATGTAACACCGGGGAGCTGTTTTTT.

For this clonotype: A read error may explain this, as a much larger clone is one base away. J is TRBJ1-5 and V is TRBV19, with 8 bases aligning to TRBD1. The CDR3 contains 17 residues. Germline V gene data show CDR1 as LNHDA and CDR2 as SQIVND (reference sequence). The CDR3 region has the DNA TGTGTCAGTAGGCGCCTAGCGTGGACAGGGCATAATCAGCCCCAGCATTTT. It encodes CVSRRLAWTGHNQPQHF.

This clonotype appeared many times. V is TRBV12-3 or TRBV12-4 and J is TRBJ1-6; 7 nucleotides line up with TRBD1. Unmatched junction bases numbered 4, after V lost 2 bases and J lost 9 bases. CDR3 length: 14 amino acids. The CDR3 loop is CASSLSPGGSPLHF. CDR3 coding DNA: TGTGCCAGCAGTTTATCACCAGGGGGTTCACCCCTCCACTTT.

At least ten counts were recorded for this clonotype. CDR3 DNA sequence: TGTGCCAGCAGCTCGGGACTGGGGCTGCACGAGCAGTACTTC. Encoded protein: CASSSGLGLHEQYF. This chain connects TRBV7-9 to TRBJ2-7, with D maybe TRBD2 (6 bases). This CDR3 is 14 amino acids long. Trimming cost V 4 bases and J 5 bases, with 15 bases left between them. Germline CDR1 and CDR2: SEHNR and FQNEAQ (reference sequence).

This clonotype turned up a few times. This sequence joins TRBV2 and TRBJ2-1; no clear D. This CDR3 contains 12 residues. V was shortened by 3 bases and J by 10 bases, with 10 bases between the two germline ends. CDR1 and CDR2 from the germline V gene are SNHLY and FYNNEI. The DNA of the CDR3 is TGTGCCAGCAGTGACCGGGTTCGCGAGCAGTTCTTC. It specifies CASSDRVREQFF.

This clonotype was recorded a few times. The genes are TRBV20-1 and TRBJ1-2; the D is unclear. Trimming removed 2 bases at V and 0 bases at J, with 10 bases between. The CDR3 is 14 residues long. The V gene's germline CDR1 is DFQATT and CDR2 SNEGSKA (reference sequence). CDR3 region: CSARLEATNYGYTF. Written as DNA, the CDR3 is TGCAGTGCTAGACTTGAGGCAACTAACTATGGCTACACCTTC.

V is TRBV7-2 and J is TRBJ1-2; the match to TRBD1 covers 8 bases. The CDR3 runs to 14 residues. The germline V gene has CDR1 SGHTA and CDR2 FQGNSA. Germline trimming cut 0 bases from V and 7 bases from J; bases unmatched to any gene: 4. The chain's CDR3 is CASSLADRVRGYTF. As DNA, the CDR3 is TGTGCCAGCAGCTTAGCGGACAGGGTTCGTGGCTACACCTTC.

This clonotype was detected a few times. J is TRBJ2-7 and V is TRBV11-2, with 10 bases fitting TRBD2. After removal of 5 bases from V and 2 bases from J, the junction contained 6 bases not matched to a gene. CDR3 size: 15 residues. Germline V gene data show CDR1 as SGHAT and CDR2 as FQNNGV. The DNA of the CDR3 is TGTGCCAGCAGCCCAGGACTAGCGGATACCTACGAGCAGTACTTC. It yields the protein CASSPGLADTYEQYF.

The J gene is TRBJ1-6, the V gene TRBV3-1, with D uncertain. Deletions cut 3 bases from V and 2 bases from J, with 14 bases between. The CDR3 loop spans 17 amino acids. CDR1 and CDR2 (germline): LGHDT, YNNKEL (reference sequence). The CDR3 region has the DNA TGTGCCAGCAGCCAGTGGGGAAGGGAACCCTATAATTCACCCCTCCACTTT. Translation: CASSQWGREPYNSPLHF.

This clonotype was seen many times. V is TRBV7-9 and J is TRBJ2-3; 9 bases map to TRBD2. Germline V gene data show CDR1 as SEHNR and CDR2 as FQNEAQ (reference sequence). The CDR3 covers 17 residues. Unmatched junction bases numbered 10, after V lost 4 bases and J lost 2 bases. For the CDR3, the DNA is TGTGCCAGCAGCTCCACTCGGACTAGCGCCTACACAGATACGCAGTATTTT. This codes for CASSSTRTSAYTDTQYF.

Worth noting for this clonotype: This may stem from a read error, because a much larger clone lies one nucleotide away. J is TRBJ1-5 and V is TRBV20-1, with 9 nucleotides matching TRBD1. From germline, CDR1 is DFQATT and CDR2 SNEGSKA (reference sequence). CDR3 length: 15 amino acids. CDR3 nucleotides: TGCAGTGCTTCCACAGGGGGCTATAGCAATCAGCCCCAGCAGTTT. Protein sequence: CSASTGGYSNQPQQF.

This clonotype was counted a few times. This chain uses TRBV7-6 with TRBJ2-2; tentatively, D is TRBD2 (7 bases). The CDR3 runs 15 residues. From germline, CDR1 is SGHVS and CDR2 FNYEAQ. With 6 bases removed from V and 7 bases from J, the gap between germline ends came to 18 bases. Written as DNA, the CDR3 is TGTGCCAGCAGGCCACTGGGGGGGCTTCACGGGGAGCTGTTTTTT. It specifies CASRPLGGLHGELFF. Using reference TRBV7-6 and TRBJ2-2 for the parts outside the CDR3, the full variable domain is GAGVSQSPRYKVTKRGQDVALRCDPISGHVSLYWYRQALGQGPEFLTYFNYEAQQDKSGLPNDRFSAERPEGSISTLTIQRTEQRDSAMYRCASRPLGGLHGELFFGEGSRLTVL.

This clonotype was found once. A much larger clone lies one base from this, so it may be a read error. The CDR3 carries no conserved terminal phenylalanine or tryptophan, so it likely arises from a read error. The genes are TRBV20-1 and TRBJ2-7; 11 bases are a match to TRBD2. Germline V lookup: CDR1 DFQATT, CDR2 SNEGSKA (reference sequence). J was trimmed by 3 bases and V by 1 base; bases with no gene match: 2. CDR3 length: 14 amino acids. The CDR3 protein is CSARVGLAVYEQYL. DNA of the CDR3: TGCAGTGCTAGAGTGGGACTAGCGGTCTACGAGCAGTACCTC.

The chain links TRBV2 to TRBJ2-7, with 12 nucleotides matching TRBD1. This CDR3 region has 14 residues. Germline V gene lookup returns CDR1 SNHLY and CDR2 FYNNEI. V lost 4 bases, J lost 7 bases, and 5 bases stayed unmatched. In DNA, the CDR3 is TGTGCCAGCAGTGGGGGACAGGGGGCGGAAGAGCAGTACTTC. Translation: CASSGGQGAEEQYF.

The CDR3 DNA reads TGTGCCAGCAGCTTACTTTCAGGGGGCTTCACAGATACGCAGTATTTT. This sequence encodes CASSLLSGGFTDTQYF. V usage is TRBV7-9 and J usage is TRBJ2-3; 8 bases align to TRBD1. The CDR3 runs to 16 residues. With V trimmed by 2 bases and J by 2 bases, 6 bases remained unmatched. Germline V gives CDR1 SEHNR, CDR2 FQNEAQ (reference sequence).

Remarks on this clonotype: Since a much larger clone is just one base distant, this may be a read error. V is TRBV29-1 and J is TRBJ1-1; no clear D. Germline V CDR1 and CDR2: SQVTM, ANQGSEA. The V and J ends lost 6 bases and 4 bases respectively, with 12 bases between them. The CDR3 is 12 residues long. CDR3: CSVSDLSTEAFF. CDR3 in DNA: TGCAGCGTCAGCGACCTGAGCACTGAAGCTTTCTTT.

As for this clonotype: Sequence at one end of the junction differs from germline and may be a read error. V and J are TRBV5-3 and TRBJ2-5; no firm D call. TRBV5-3 is an ORF; its function is uncertain. This CDR3 has 13 amino acids. CDR3 amino acids: CASSLWYDETLYF. The CDR3 DNA is TGTGCCAGCAGCTTATGGTACGATGAGACCCTGTACTTT.

This clonotype has a handful of counts. J is TRBJ2-7 and V is TRBV27; either TRBD1 or TRBD2 may fit D (5 bases each). The CDR3 consists of 14 residues. The V gene's germline CDR1 is MNHEY and CDR2 SMNVEV (reference sequence). The V gene lost 2 bases and the J gene lost 3 bases, with 11 bases spanning the gap. The CDR3 bases are TGTGCCAGCAGTTTAATGGGGACCTACTACGAGCAGTACTTC. It specifies CASSLMGTYYEQYF.

A few counts support this clonotype. The CDR3 reads CSARGQGPNTEAFF. CDR3 nucleotides: TGCAGTGCTAGAGGACAGGGGCCGAACACTGAAGCTTTCTTT. This rearrangement joins TRBV20-1 to TRBJ1-1; TRBD1 matches 8 bases. This CDR3 has 14 amino acids. Germline V CDR1 and CDR2: DFQATT, SNEGSKA (reference sequence). V gave up 1 base and J gave up 1 base; unmatched junction bases: 2.